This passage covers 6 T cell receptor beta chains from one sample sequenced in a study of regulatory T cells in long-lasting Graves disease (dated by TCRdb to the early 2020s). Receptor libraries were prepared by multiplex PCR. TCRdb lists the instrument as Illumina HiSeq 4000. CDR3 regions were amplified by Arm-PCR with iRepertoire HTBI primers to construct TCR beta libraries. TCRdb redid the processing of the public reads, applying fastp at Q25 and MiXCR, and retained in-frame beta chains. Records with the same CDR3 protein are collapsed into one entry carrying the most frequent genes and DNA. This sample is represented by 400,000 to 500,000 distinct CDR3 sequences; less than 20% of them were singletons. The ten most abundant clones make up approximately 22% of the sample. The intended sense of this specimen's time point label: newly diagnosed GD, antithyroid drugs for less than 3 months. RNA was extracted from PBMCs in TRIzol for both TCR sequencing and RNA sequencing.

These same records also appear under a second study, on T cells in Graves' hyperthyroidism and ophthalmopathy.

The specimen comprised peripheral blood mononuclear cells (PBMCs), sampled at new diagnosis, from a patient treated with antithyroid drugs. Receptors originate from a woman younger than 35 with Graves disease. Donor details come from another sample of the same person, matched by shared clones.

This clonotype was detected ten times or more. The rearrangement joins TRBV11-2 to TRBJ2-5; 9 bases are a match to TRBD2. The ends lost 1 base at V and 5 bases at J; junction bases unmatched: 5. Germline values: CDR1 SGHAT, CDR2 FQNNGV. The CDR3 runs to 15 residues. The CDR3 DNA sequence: TGTGCCAGCAGCTTAGCTAGCGGGAATCGGGAGACCCAGTACTTC. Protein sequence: CASSLASGNRETQYF. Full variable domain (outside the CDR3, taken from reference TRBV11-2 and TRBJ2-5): EAGVAQSPRYKIIEKRQSVAFWCNPISGHATLYWYQQILGQGPKLLIQFQNNGVVDDSQLPKDRFSAERLKGVDSTLKIQPAKLEDSAVYLCASSLASGNRETQYFGPGTRLLVL.

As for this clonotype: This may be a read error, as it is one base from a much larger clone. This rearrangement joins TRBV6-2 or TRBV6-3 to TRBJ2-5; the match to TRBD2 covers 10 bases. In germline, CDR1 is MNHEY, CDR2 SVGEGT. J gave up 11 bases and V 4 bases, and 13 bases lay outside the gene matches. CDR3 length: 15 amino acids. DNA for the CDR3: TGTGCCAGCAGTTCCGTAGCGGGAGGTTACGGTGAGCAGTACTTC. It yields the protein CASSSVAGGYGEQYF.

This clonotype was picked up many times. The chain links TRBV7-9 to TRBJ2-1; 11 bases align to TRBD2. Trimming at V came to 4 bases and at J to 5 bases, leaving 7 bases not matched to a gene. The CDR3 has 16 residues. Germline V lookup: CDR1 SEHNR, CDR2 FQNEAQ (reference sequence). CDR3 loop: CASSSLASGRNNEQFF. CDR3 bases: TGTGCCAGCAGCTCCCTGGCTAGCGGGAGGAACAATGAGCAGTTCTTC.

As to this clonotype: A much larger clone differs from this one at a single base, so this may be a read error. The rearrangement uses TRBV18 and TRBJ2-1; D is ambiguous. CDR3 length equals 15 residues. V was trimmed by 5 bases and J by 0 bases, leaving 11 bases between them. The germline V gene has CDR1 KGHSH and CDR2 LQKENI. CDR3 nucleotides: TGTGCCAGCTCAACCGACTCGAGCTCCTACAATGAGCAGTTCTTC. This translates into CASSTDSSSYNEQFF.

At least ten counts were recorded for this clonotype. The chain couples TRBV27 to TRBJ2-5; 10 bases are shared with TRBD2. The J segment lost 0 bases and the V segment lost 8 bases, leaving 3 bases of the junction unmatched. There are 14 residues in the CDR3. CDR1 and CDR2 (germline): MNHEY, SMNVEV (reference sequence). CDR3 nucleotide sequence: TGTGCCAGCCGTACTAGCGGGGACCAAGAGACCCAGTACTTC. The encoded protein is CASRTSGDQETQYF.

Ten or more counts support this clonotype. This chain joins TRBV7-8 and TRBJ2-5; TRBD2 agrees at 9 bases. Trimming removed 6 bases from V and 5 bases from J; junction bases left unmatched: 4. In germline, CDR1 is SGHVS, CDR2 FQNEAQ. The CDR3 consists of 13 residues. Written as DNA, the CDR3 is TGTGCCAGCAGTAGCGGGAGAGGCGAGACCCAGTACTTC. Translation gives CASSSGRGETQYF.